This T cell receptor beta chain was profiled in a study of early T cells in non-severe SARS-CoV-2 infection. Per the germline V gene, CDR1 is MDHEN and CDR2 is SYDVKM. This CDR3 region has 13 residues. With 8 bases removed from V and 0 bases from J, the gap between germline ends came to 10 bases. Unique molecular identifier tags were affixed to discrete cDNA molecules. TCRdb analysed the 5' RACE reads with MiXCR anew, one entry per CDR3 protein. Among tens of thousands of distinct CDR3 sequences listed, approximately 10% were seen once. The sample taken for sequencing was whole blood. This receptor was obtained from an adult who was a healthcare worker with PCR-confirmed SARS-CoV-2 infection or an uninfected control (not recorded which). This chain connects TRBV28 to TRBJ1-1; D gene unclear. CDR3 nucleotides: TGTGCCAGCGAGGTCATCGTGAACACTGAAGCTTTCTTT. Translation: CASEVIVNTEAFF.